This TCR beta chain appears in the sequencing data of a study of molecular identifiers for immune sequencing clone quantification. In the case of this clonotype: Antigen unknown.

Unmatched junction bases numbered 9, after V lost 3 bases and J lost 5 bases. The CDR3 length is 15 residues. Listed TCR primers, together with previously described methods, were used for the bulk TCR libraries. Each CDR3 protein is one row after TCRdb ran MiXCR on the PCR reads. The sample has 50,000 to 70,000 distinct CDR3 sequences; around 20% are singletons. The study's findings and limits: Over 98% of effector molecules, but under 1% in naive cells, were held by clones with more than 20 RNA copies. Barcode collisions between identical TCR molecules could shrink estimates of highly expanded clone sizes.

The sequencing sample was made of naive CD8+ T cells from blood, with Jurkat cell RNA spiked in. Subset specified: FACS-sorted CD8+CD4-CCR7+CD45RA+ naive T cells. The receptor was isolated from a human donor in good health. Some libraries in this study had Jurkat cell RNA spiked in. The V gene is TRBV12-3 or TRBV12-4, the J gene TRBJ2-5, with 7 bases that match TRBD1. Here the CDR3 DNA reads TGTGCCAGCAGTTTTTTAAGAGGGGGCGAGGAGACCCAGTACTTC. Protein sequence: CASSFLRGGEETQYF.